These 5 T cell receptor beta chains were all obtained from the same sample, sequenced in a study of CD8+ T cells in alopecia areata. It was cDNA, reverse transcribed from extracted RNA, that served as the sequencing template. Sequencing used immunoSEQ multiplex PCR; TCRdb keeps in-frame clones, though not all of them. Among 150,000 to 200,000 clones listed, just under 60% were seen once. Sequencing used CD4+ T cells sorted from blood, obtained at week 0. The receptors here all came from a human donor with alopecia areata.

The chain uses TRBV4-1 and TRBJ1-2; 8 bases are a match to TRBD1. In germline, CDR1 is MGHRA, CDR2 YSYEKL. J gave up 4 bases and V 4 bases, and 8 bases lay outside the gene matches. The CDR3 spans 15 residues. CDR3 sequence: CASSPQTDRVYGYTF. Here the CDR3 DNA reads TGCGCCAGCAGCCCACAGACGGACAGGGTCTATGGCTACACCTTC.

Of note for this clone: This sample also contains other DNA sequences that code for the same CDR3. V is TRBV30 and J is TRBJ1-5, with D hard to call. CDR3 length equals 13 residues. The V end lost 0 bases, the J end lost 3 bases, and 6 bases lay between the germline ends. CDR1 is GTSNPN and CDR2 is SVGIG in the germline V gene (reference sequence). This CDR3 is CAWSVRDNQPQHF. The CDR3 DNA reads TGTGCCTGGAGTGTACGGGACAATCAGCCCCAGCATTTT.

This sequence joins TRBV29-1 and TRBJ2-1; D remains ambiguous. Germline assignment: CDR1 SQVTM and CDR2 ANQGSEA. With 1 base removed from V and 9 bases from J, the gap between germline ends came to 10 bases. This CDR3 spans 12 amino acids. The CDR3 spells CSVEGYRREQFF. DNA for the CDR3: TGCAGCGTTGAAGGCTACAGACGTGAGCAGTTCTTC.

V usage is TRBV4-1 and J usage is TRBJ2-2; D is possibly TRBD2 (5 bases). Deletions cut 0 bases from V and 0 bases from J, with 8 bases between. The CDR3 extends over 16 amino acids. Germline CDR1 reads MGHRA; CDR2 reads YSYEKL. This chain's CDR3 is CASSQEVGANTGELFF. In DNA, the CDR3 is TGCGCCAGCAGCCAAGAGGTCGGGGCGAACACCGGGGAGCTGTTTTTT.

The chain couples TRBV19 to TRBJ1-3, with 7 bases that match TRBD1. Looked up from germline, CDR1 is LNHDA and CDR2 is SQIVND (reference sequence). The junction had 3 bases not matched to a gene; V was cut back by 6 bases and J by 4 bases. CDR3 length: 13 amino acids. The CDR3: CASRGTEGNTIYF. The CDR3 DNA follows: TGTGCCAGTAGGGGGACAGAAGGAAACACCATATATTTT.